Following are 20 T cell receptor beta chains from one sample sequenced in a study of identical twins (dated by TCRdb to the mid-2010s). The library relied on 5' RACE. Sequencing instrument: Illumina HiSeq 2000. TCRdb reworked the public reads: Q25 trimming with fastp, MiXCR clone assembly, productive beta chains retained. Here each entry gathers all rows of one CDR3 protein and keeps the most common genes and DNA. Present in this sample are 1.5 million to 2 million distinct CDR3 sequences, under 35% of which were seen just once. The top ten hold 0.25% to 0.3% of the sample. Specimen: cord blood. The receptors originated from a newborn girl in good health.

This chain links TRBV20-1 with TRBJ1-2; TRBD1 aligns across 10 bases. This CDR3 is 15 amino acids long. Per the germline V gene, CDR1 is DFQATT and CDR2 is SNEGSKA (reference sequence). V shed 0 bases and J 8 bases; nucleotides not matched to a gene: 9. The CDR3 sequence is CSARDLGGQGNGYTF. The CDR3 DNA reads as TGCAGTGCTAGAGATTTAGGGGGACAGGGGAACGGCTACACCTTC.

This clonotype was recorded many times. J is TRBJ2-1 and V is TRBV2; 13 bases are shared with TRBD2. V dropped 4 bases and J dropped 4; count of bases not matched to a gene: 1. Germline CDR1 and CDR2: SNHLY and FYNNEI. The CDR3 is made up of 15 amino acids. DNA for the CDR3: TGTGCCAGCAGTGGGGGACTAGCGGGGTACAATGAGCAGTTCTTC. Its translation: CASSGGLAGYNEQFF.

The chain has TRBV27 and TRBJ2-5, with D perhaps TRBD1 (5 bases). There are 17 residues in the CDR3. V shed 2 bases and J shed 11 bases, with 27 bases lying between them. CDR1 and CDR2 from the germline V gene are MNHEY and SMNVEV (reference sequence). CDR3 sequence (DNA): TGTGCCAGCAGTTTACGGCAGGGCCCCCTCTTTTACAATGAGCAGTACTTC. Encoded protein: CASSLRQGPLFYNEQYF.

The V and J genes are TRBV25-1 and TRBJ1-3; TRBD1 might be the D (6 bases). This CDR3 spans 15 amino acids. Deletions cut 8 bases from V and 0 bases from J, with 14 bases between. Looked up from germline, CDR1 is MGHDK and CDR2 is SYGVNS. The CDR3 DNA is TGTGCCAGCTCCTGGACAGAGAACTCTGGAAACACCATATATTTT. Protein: CASSWTENSGNTIYF.

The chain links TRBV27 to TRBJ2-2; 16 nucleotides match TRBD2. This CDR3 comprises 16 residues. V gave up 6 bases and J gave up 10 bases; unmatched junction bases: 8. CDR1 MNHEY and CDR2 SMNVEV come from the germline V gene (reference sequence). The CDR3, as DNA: TGTGCCAGCAGCGGGCCGGGACTAGCGGGAGGGCCGGAGCTGTTTTTT. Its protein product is CASSGPGLAGGPELFF.

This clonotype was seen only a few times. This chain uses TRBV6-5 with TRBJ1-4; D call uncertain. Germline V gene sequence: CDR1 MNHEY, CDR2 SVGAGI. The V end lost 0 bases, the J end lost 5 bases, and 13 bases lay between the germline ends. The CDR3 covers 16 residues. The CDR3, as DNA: TGTGCCAGCAGTTACTCGGTGGGCGGACTCAATGAAAAACTGTTTTTT. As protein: CASSYSVGGLNEKLFF.

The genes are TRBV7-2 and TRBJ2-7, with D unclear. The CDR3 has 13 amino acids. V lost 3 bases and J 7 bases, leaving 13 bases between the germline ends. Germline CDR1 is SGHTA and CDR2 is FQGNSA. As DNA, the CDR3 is TGTGCCAGCAGCTTCTCCCAATACAATGAGCAGTACTTC. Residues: CASSFSQYNEQYF. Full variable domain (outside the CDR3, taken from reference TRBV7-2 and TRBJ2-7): GAGVSQSPSNKVTEKGKDVELRCDPISGHTALYWYRQSLGQGLEFLIYFQGNSAPDKSGLPSDRFSAERTGGSVSTLTIQRTQQEDSAVYLCASSFSQYNEQYFGPGTRLTVT.

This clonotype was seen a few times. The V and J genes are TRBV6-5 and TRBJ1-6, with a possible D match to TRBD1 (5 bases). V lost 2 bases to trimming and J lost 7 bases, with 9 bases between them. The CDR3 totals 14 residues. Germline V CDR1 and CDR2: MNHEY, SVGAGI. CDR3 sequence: CASSYEGYNSPLHF. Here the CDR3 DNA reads TGTGCCAGCAGTTACGAGGGGTACAATTCACCCCTCCACTTT.

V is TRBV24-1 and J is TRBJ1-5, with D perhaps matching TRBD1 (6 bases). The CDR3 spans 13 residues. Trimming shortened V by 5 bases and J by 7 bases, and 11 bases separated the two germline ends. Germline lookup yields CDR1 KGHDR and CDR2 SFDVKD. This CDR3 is CATSVTGRQPQHF. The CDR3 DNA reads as TGTGCCACCAGTGTAACAGGGAGACAGCCCCAGCATTTT.

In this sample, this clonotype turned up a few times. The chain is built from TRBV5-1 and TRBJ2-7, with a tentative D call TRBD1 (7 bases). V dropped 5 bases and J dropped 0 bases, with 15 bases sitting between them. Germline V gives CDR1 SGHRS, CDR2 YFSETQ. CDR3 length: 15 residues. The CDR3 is CASRRDSRSSYEQYF. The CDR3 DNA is TGCGCCAGCAGGCGGGACAGTAGAAGCTCCTACGAGCAGTACTTC.

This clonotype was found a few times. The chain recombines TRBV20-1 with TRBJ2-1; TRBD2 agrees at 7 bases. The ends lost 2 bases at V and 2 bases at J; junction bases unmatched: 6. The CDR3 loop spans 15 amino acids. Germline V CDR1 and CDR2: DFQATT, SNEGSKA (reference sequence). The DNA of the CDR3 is TGCAGTGCTAGAAATCTCGGGGGGACCTACAATGAGCAGTTCTTC. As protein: CSARNLGGTYNEQFF.

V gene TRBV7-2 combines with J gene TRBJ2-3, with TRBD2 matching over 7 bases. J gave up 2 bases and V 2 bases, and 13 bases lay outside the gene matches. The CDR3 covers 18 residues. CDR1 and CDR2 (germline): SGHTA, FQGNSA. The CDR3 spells CASSLRAFGGGPTDTQYF. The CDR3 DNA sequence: TGTGCCAGCAGCTTACGAGCGTTTGGCGGGGGACCCACAGATACGCAGTATTTT.

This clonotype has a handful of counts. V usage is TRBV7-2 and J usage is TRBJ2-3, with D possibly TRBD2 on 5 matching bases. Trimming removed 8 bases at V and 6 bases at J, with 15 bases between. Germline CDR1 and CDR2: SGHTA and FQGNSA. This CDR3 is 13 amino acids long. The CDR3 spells CASHPGSKDTQYF. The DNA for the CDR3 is TGTGCCAGCCACCCGGGGAGCAAGGATACGCAGTATTTT.

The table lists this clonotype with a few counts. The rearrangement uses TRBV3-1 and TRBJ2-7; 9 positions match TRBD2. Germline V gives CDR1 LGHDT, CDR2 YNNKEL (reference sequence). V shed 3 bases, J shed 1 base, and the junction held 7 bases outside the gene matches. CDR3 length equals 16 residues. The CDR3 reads CASSHRLAAVSYEQYF. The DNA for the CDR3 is TGTGCCAGCAGCCACCGACTAGCGGCGGTTTCCTACGAGCAGTACTTC.

DNA of the CDR3: TGCGCCAGCAGCCAAAAGGGACTAGCGGGAGATGAGCAGTTCTTC. Its protein product is CASSQKGLAGDEQFF. This chain links TRBV4-1 with TRBJ2-1, with 14 bases matching TRBD2. The trim removed 2 bases at V and 8 bases at J, leaving 2 bases unmatched. From germline, CDR1 is MGHRA and CDR2 YSYEKL. The CDR3 consists of 15 residues.

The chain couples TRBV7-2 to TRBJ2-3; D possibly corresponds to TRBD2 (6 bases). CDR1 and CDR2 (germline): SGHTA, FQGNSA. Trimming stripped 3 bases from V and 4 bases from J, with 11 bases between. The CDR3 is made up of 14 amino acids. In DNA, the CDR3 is TGTGCCAGCAGCTTGGCGGGGTTTTCAGATACGCAGTATTTT. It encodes CASSLAGFSDTQYF.

CDR3 sequence: CASSFGQGSSEQYF. In DNA, the CDR3 is TGTGCCAGCAGTTTTGGACAGGGGAGTAGTGAGCAGTACTTC. This rearrangement joins TRBV27 to TRBJ2-7, with 9 bases matching TRBD1. Germline V CDR1 and CDR2: MNHEY, SMNVEV (reference sequence). V was clipped by 3 bases and J by 7 bases; unmatched bases: 7. The CDR3 sequence is 14 residues long.

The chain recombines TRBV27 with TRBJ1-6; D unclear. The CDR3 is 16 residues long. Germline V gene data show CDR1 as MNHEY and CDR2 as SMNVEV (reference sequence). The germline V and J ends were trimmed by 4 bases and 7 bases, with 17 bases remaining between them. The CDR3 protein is CASSSPPGKGNSPLHF. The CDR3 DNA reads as TGTGCCAGCAGTTCCCCGCCTGGAAAAGGGAATTCACCCCTCCACTTT.

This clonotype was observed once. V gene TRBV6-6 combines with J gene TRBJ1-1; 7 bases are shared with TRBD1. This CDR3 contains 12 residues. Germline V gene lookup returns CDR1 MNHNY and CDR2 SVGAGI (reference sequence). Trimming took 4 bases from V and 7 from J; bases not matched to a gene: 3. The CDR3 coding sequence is TGTGCCAGCAGTTTTAGGGGGCTTGAAGCTTTCTTT. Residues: CASSFRGLEAFF.

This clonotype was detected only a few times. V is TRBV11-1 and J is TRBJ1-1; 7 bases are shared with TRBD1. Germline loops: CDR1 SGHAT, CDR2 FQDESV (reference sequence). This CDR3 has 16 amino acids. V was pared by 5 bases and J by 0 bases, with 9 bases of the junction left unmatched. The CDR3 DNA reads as TGTGCCAGCAGCACCCTGGACAGGCCTTTGAACACTGAAGCTTTCTTT. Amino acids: CASSTLDRPLNTEAFF.